Shown below are 29 T cell receptor beta chains from a single sample sequenced in a study of blood T cell repertoires in COVID-19. Here immunoSEQ multiplex PCR was the method, and the copy in TCRdb shows in-frame clones only, minus some. Here the sample spans approximately 240,000 clones, 75% to 90% being singletons. Material: PBMCs or T cells enriched from blood (not recorded which). Every receptor here comes from a woman in her thirties with acute COVID-19.

This clone was seen more than once but under ten times. The V and J genes are TRBV10-3 and TRBJ2-4, with a weak D call TRBD2 (5 bases). The V end lost 2 bases, the J end lost 0 bases, and 8 bases lay between the germline ends. Germline loops: CDR1 ENHRY, CDR2 SYGVKD. The CDR3 sequence is 15 residues long. CDR3 sequence: CAISEVEVAKNIQYF. CDR3 in DNA: TGTGCCATCAGTGAGGTGGAGGTAGCCAAAAACATTCAGTACTTC.

V is TRBV5-1 and J is TRBJ1-2; D unresolved. This CDR3 region has 15 residues. Per germline, CDR1 SGHRS and CDR2 YFSETQ. Trimming pared 0 bases from V and 3 bases from J, leaving 12 bases between. The DNA for the CDR3 is TGCGCCAGCAGCTTGGGAATCGCGGGTGACTATGGCTACACCTTC. The encoded protein is CASSLGIAGDYGYTF.

The chain combines TRBV7-3 with TRBJ2-3, with TRBD2 matching 11 bases. The length of the CDR3 is 17 residues. V lost 5 bases and J lost 2; bases outside the gene matches: 9. Germline CDR1 SGHTA, CDR2 FQGTGA. The CDR3 loop reads CASSQTIAGGTTDTQYF. The DNA of the CDR3 is TGTGCCAGCAGCCAAACCATAGCGGGGGGGACCACAGATACGCAGTATTTT.

The chain has TRBV28 and TRBJ1-2; the D is unclear. V lost 2 bases and J lost 3, with 7 bases in between. The CDR3 is 13 amino acids. From germline, CDR1 is MDHEN and CDR2 SYDVKM. This CDR3 is CASSLSQDYGYTF. CDR3 nucleotide sequence: TGTGCCAGCAGTTTAAGTCAGGACTATGGCTACACCTTC.

The CDR3 sequence is CASSSYPDRIDQPQHF. The CDR3 DNA follows: TGTGCCAGCAGCTCATATCCGGACAGGATAGATCAGCCCCAGCATTTT. V gene TRBV7-9 combines with J gene TRBJ1-5, with 7 bases aligning to TRBD1. V gave up 4 bases and J gave up 5 bases; unmatched junction bases: 11. Germline V gives CDR1 SEHNR, CDR2 FQNEAQ (reference sequence). CDR3 length: 16 amino acids.

The chain is built from TRBV4-2 and TRBJ2-6; no clear D. Per germline, CDR1 LGHNA and CDR2 YNFKEQ. The CDR3 has 16 residues. V dropped 0 bases and J dropped 1 base, with 7 bases sitting between them. The DNA of the CDR3 is TGTGCCAGCAGCCAAGATACGCGATCTGGGGCCAACGTCCTGACTTTC. Residues: CASSQDTRSGANVLTF.

The chain carries TRBV7-8 and TRBJ2-1; 10 bases map to TRBD2. The CDR3 length is 16 residues. Germline V gives CDR1 SGHVS, CDR2 FQNEAQ. The ends lost 5 bases at V and 4 bases at J; junction bases unmatched: 8. CDR3 bases: TGTGCCAGCAGCCCCCAGGGACTAGCGAAGTACAATGAGCAGTTCTTC. Its protein product is CASSPQGLAKYNEQFF.

About this clone: One end of the junction does not line up with germline, which may come from a read error. The chain has TRBV28 and TRBJ1-2; 7 bases agree with TRBD1. This CDR3 has 14 amino acids. The germline V gene has CDR1 MDHEN and CDR2 SYDVKM. CDR3 in DNA: TGTGCCAGCAGTTTATCTGGGACAGCCCTCCAACATCTCTTC. It yields the protein CASSLSGTALQHLF.

This chain connects TRBV30 to TRBJ1-4, with D tentatively TRBD1 (5 bases). The germline gives CDR1 GTSNPN, CDR2 SVGIG (reference sequence). V was trimmed by 5 bases and J by 0 bases, leaving 7 bases between them. The CDR3 extends over 13 amino acids. In DNA, the CDR3 is TGTGCCTGGGGGGGAGCAACTAATGAAAAACTGTTTTTT. This translates into CAWGGATNEKLFF.

This chain links TRBV2 with TRBJ1-1; D possibly corresponds to TRBD1 (5 bases). Germline-derived CDR1 and CDR2 are SNHLY and FYNNEI. The CDR3 has 14 residues. Trimming removed 6 bases from V and 6 bases from J, with 17 bases in between. Here the CDR3 DNA reads TGTGCCAGCAGAGTAGACCAGGGAGGGGCTGAAGCTTTCTTT. It codes for CASRVDQGGAEAFF.

The chain is built from TRBV3-1 (or the pseudogene TRBV3-2) and TRBJ1-5, with a weak D call TRBD1 (6 bases). Trimming took off 0 bases at V and 6 bases at J, with 12 bases between the two ends. Per germline, CDR1 LGHDT and CDR2 YNNKEL (reference sequence). The CDR3 consists of 15 residues. CDR3 region: CASSQDPGAGQPQHF. The CDR3 DNA reads TGTGCCAGCAGCCAAGATCCAGGGGCTGGTCAGCCCCAGCATTTT.

This clone showed up just once. The chain is built from TRBV2 and TRBJ2-5; 8 bases are a match to TRBD2. Germline V gene sequence: CDR1 SNHLY, CDR2 FYNNEI. The CDR3 sequence is 15 residues long. With 7 bases clipped from V and 1 base from J, the junction kept 8 bases outside the gene matches. CDR3 residues: CASTSGGRVQETQYF. CDR3 nucleotides: TGTGCCAGCACCTCGGGGGGGCGCGTCCAAGAGACCCAGTACTTC.

This clone was seen a handful of times. This rearrangement joins TRBV7-9 to TRBJ2-7; 11 bases fit TRBD2. Germline assignment: CDR1 SEHNR and CDR2 FQNEAQ (reference sequence). V lost 8 bases, J lost 3 bases, and 12 bases stayed unmatched. The CDR3 runs 16 residues. CDR3 nucleotides: TGTGCCAGCGTCGACCTTACTAGCGGGAGAAGCTACGAGCAGTACTTC. Protein product: CASVDLTSGRSYEQYF.

The sample holds one count of this clone. This chain links TRBV28 with TRBJ2-7; possible D gene TRBD2, 6 bases. CDR1 and CDR2 (germline): MDHEN, SYDVKM. Trimming removed 6 bases at V and 1 base at J, with 16 bases between. The CDR3 runs 15 residues. CDR3 coding DNA: TGTGCCAGCAGCGTACTCGGGACTCCATCCTACGAGCAGTACTTC. It encodes CASSVLGTPSYEQYF.

This chain uses TRBV9 with TRBJ2-7, with 16 bases matching TRBD2. From germline, CDR1 is SGDLS and CDR2 YYNGEE. The CDR3 runs to 14 residues. V was clipped by 3 bases and J by 7 bases; unmatched bases: 1. CDR3 amino acids: CASSEGLAGGEQYF. Written as DNA, the CDR3 is TGTGCCAGCAGCGAGGGACTAGCGGGGGGGGAGCAGTACTTC. The whole variable domain, filled in from reference TRBV9 and TRBJ2-7, reads DSGVTQTPKHLITATGQRVTLRCSPRSGDLSVYWYQQSLDQGLQFLIQYYNGEERAKGNILERFSAQQFPDLHSELNLSSLELGDSALYFCASSEGLAGGEQYFGPGTRLTVT.

V gene TRBV7-9 combines with J gene TRBJ2-1; D possibly corresponds to TRBD2 (6 bases). Germline CDR1 and CDR2: SEHNR and FQNEAQ (reference sequence). Trimming shortened V by 5 bases and J by 0 bases, and 11 bases separated the two germline ends. The CDR3 length is 15 residues. The CDR3 reads CASSLRGSSYNEQFF. CDR3 nucleotide sequence: TGTGCCAGCAGCCTCCGGGGGAGCTCCTACAATGAGCAGTTCTTC.

The chain carries TRBV19 and TRBJ1-6; 7 bases agree with TRBD1. Losses at the gene ends were 3 bases for V and 6 bases for J; bases not matched to a gene: 5. Looked up from germline, CDR1 is LNHDA and CDR2 is SQIVND (reference sequence). This CDR3 region has 15 residues. For the CDR3, the DNA is TGTGCCAGTAGTATTGCGACAGGGCCTAATTCACCCCTCCACTTT. This sequence encodes CASSIATGPNSPLHF.

The chain employs TRBV18 and TRBJ1-1; D remains unclear. The CDR3 is made up of 14 amino acids. V was trimmed by 3 bases and J by 0 bases, leaving 8 bases between them. Germline V lookup: CDR1 KGHSH, CDR2 LQKENI. The CDR3 loop reads CASSPKQLNTEAFF. The CDR3 DNA sequence: TGTGCCAGCTCACCCAAACAGCTGAACACTGAAGCTTTCTTT.

The chain employs TRBV5-1 and TRBJ2-7, with 8 bases aligning to TRBD1. CDR1 SGHRS and CDR2 YFSETQ come from the germline V gene. The CDR3 is made up of 16 amino acids. The J segment lost 4 bases and the V segment lost 0 bases, leaving 9 bases of the junction unmatched. CDR3 region: CASSLGLQGAGYEQYF. CDR3 DNA sequence: TGCGCCAGCAGCTTGGGTCTCCAGGGGGCGGGGTACGAGCAGTACTTC.

This sequence joins TRBV7-2 and TRBJ1-2, with D unclear. The V end was cut by 1 base, the J end by 6 bases, with 15 bases between. This CDR3 is built from 15 residues. Germline assignment: CDR1 SGHTA and CDR2 FQGNSA. As DNA, the CDR3 is TGTGCCAGCAGCTTAGAAGTAGGGCGGGAGGATGGCTACACCTTC. This sequence encodes CASSLEVGREDGYTF.

The CDR3 DNA sequence: TGTGCCAGCAGCTTACTCGGGACCTACGAGCAGTACTTC. Translation gives CASSLLGTYEQYF. The rearrangement links TRBV11-1 to TRBJ2-7; D is perhaps TRBD2 (5 bases). Germline CDR1 is SGHAT and CDR2 is FQDESV (reference sequence). V lost 2 bases, J lost 2 bases, and 7 bases lay in between. The CDR3 runs 13 residues.

This rearrangement joins TRBV5-1 to TRBJ2-1; 9 bases are shared with TRBD2. Looked up from germline, CDR1 is SGHRS and CDR2 is YFSETQ. V lost 0 bases to trimming and J lost 4 bases; unmatched junction nucleotides: 5. The CDR3 totals 16 residues. CDR3 amino acids: CASSLDFTSGYNEQFF. CDR3 DNA sequence: TGCGCCAGCAGCTTGGATTTTACTAGCGGGTACAATGAGCAGTTCTTC.

The V and J genes are TRBV15 and TRBJ2-1; D is possibly TRBD1 (5 bases). V lost 6 bases, J lost 3 bases, and 21 bases lay in between. This CDR3 region has 17 residues. Per the germline V gene, CDR1 is LNHNV and CDR2 is YYDKDF (reference sequence). CDR3 bases: TGTGCCACCAGGGACAACACACACCCCTTCGACTACAATGAGCAGTTCTTC. Its translation is CATRDNTHPFDYNEQFF.

The chain links TRBV3-1 (or the pseudogene TRBV3-2) to TRBJ1-5, with D unresolved. This CDR3 has 15 residues. Trimming stripped 0 bases from V and 3 bases from J, with 9 bases between. Germline CDR1 and CDR2: LGHDT and YNNKEL (reference sequence). The CDR3 here is CASSQDLSINQPQHF. For the CDR3, the DNA is TGTGCCAGCAGCCAAGATCTGAGCATCAATCAGCCCCAGCATTTT.

This clone occurred a few times. V is TRBV6-2 or TRBV6-3 and J is TRBJ1-2; D is uncertain. The CDR3 contains 11 residues. Germline V gene lookup returns CDR1 MNHEY and CDR2 SVGEGT. Trimming pared 6 bases from V and 4 bases from J, leaving 6 bases between. CDR3 sequence reads: CASSPGYGYTF. In nucleotides, the CDR3 is TGTGCCAGCAGCCCCGGCTATGGCTACACCTTC.

V and J are TRBV27 and TRBJ1-2; D is unresolved. The CDR3 contains 14 residues. Trimming cost V 6 bases and J 3 bases, with 14 bases left between them. Germline loops: CDR1 MNHEY, CDR2 SMNVEV (reference sequence). Here the CDR3 DNA reads TGTGCCAGCAGCCCACGCGGGAGAGACTATGGCTACACCTTC. This gives the protein CASSPRGRDYGYTF.

The table lists this clone with a count of one. This chain joins TRBV15 and TRBJ1-6; a possible D gene is TRBD1 (5 bases). Per germline, CDR1 LNHNV and CDR2 YYDKDF (reference sequence). This CDR3 has 15 residues. The V end was cut by 6 bases, the J end by 10 bases, with 19 bases between. The CDR3 loop is CATSKSLGKGSPLHF. Here the CDR3 DNA reads TGTGCCACCAGTAAGAGCTTAGGGAAGGGGTCACCCCTCCACTTT.

The V call is TRBV18, the J call TRBJ2-1, with 10 bases aligning to TRBD2. The germline V gene has CDR1 KGHSH and CDR2 LQKENI. The V gene end was trimmed by 3 bases and the J gene end by 5 bases; junction bases not matched to a gene: 13. The length of the CDR3 is 18 residues. The CDR3, as DNA: TGTGCCAGCTCACCCCCTGGGGGTAGCGGGAGGACAGACAATGAGCAGTTCTTC. Its translation is CASSPPGGSGRTDNEQFF.

This chain joins TRBV5-1 and TRBJ1-2, with a possible D match to TRBD1 (5 bases). The CDR3 length is 14 residues. Trimming took 3 bases from V and 6 from J, leaving 15 bases between them. Germline CDR1 is SGHRS and CDR2 is YFSETQ. The CDR3 DNA reads as TGCGCCAGCAGCTACGAGACAGTCCTAGATGGCTACACCTTC. This sequence encodes CASSYETVLDGYTF.